This is a list of T cell receptor beta chains from one sample in a study of Tregs in tolerant kidney transplant recipients. Profiled with immunoSEQ multiplex PCR; TCRdb holds only in-frame clones, not every one. The table lists about 77,000 clones, roughly 98% of them singletons. Material: CD4+ T cells from blood, obtained before the transplant. The receptor set was obtained from a human donor who received a combined kidney and bone marrow transplant. The CDR3 runs from the conserved cysteine through the conserved F or W. A D gene is named only where the DNA matches it firmly. The size entry is marked missing in some rows and otherwise reads once, few, many or a size class.

V gene	D gene	clone size	J gene	CDR3 DNA	CDR3 protein
TRBV7-6	TRBD2	-	TRBJ2-2	TGTGCCAGCAGCACTCTAGCGGGAGCGAACACCGGGGAGCTGTTTTTT	CASSTLAGANTGELFF
TRBV11-1	TRBD2	-	TRBJ2-5	TGTGCCAGCAGCTTAGTTGGGGGAGCGGGGACCCAAGAGACCCAGTACTTC	CASSLVGGAGTQETQYF
TRBV7-3	TRBD2	-	TRBJ2-2	TGTGCCAGCACCTTTAGCGGGAGCGGGGAGCTGTTTTTT	CASTFSGSGELFF
TRBV5-1	-	once	TRBJ1-3	TGCGCCAGCAGCCTCGGGAGAAGGGATGGCACCATATATTTT	CASSLGRRDGTIYF
TRBV4-1	-	-	TRBJ1-2	TGCGCCAGCAGCCAAGTGGTGCCGGAGGGCTACACCTTC	CASSQVVPEGYTF
TRBV5-1	-	-	TRBJ2-7	TGCGCCAGCAGCTTGGAAGCTAGCCGCTGGCCCACATACGAGCAGTACTTC	CASSLEASRWPTYEQYF
TRBV9	-	-	TRBJ1-3	TGTGCCAGCAGCGTTACAGGGTCTGGAAACACCATATATTTT	CASSVTGSGNTIYF
TRBV21-1	-	-	TRBJ2-5	TGTGCCAGCAGCGGTGAGGATCCCGCGGCCCAGTACTTC	CASSGEDPAAQYF
TRBV7-2	TRBD2	-	TRBJ2-3	TGTGCCAGCAGCTCCACCGGGACTATTGCAGATACGCAGTATTTT	CASSSTGTIADTQYF
TRBV7-8	TRBD2	-	TRBJ2-1	TGTGCCAGCAGCTTAGAAGCTCAGCGGGGTAACAATGAGCAGTTCTTC	CASSLEAQRGNNEQFF
TRBV7-9	-	-	TRBJ2-3	TGTGCCAGCAGCTTATACAGGCAACCCACAGATACGCAGTATTTT	CASSLYRQPTDTQYF
TRBV30	TRBD1	-	TRBJ1-1	TGTGCCTGGGTACTAGAGGGACAGACGAACACTGAAGCTTTCTTT	CAWVLEGQTNTEAFF
TRBV7-9	-	-	TRBJ1-3	TGTGCCAGCAGCTTAGAGGGGAGGACTGGAAACACCATATATTTT	CASSLEGRTGNTIYF
TRBV7-3	-	-	TRBJ2-2	TGTGCCAGCAGCTTAGCTCAGGGGAGCCTCACCGGGGAGCTGTTTTTT	CASSLAQGSLTGELFF
TRBV6-4	TRBD2	-	TRBJ2-3	TGTGCCAGCAGTGACTCCACTAGCGGGGGTGTAGATACGCAGTATTTT	CASSDSTSGGVDTQYF
TRBV9	TRBD2	-	TRBJ2-2	TGTGCCAGCAGCGTAGACCAGCGGGAGAACGGGGAGCTGTTTTTT	CASSVDQRENGELFF
TRBV19	TRBD1	-	TRBJ2-6	TGTGCCAGCGAGAACAGGGGCTCGCTTTCTGGGGCCAACGTCCTGACTTTC	CASENRGSLSGANVLTF
TRBV7-6	-	-	TRBJ2-2	TGTGCCAGCAGCTTAGAAGGTCGGGCCGGGGAGCTGTTTTTT	CASSLEGRAGELFF
TRBV7-2	TRBD1	-	TRBJ2-7	TGTGCCAGCAGCTTCAGGGACAGCTACGAGCAGTACTTC	CASSFRDSYEQYF
TRBV7-3	-	-	TRBJ1-5	TGTGCCAGCAGCCCTTCACCTTCCGGTCAGCCCCAGCATTTT	CASSPSPSGQPQHF
TRBV5-5	TRBD1	-	TRBJ1-1	TGTGCCAGCAGCCCTCGGGGGACAGGGGGCGTTATCACTGAAGCTTTCTTT	CASSPRGTGGVITEAFF
TRBV7-9	TRBD1	-	TRBJ2-2	TGTGCCAGCAGCTTAGCAGGGGGCGGCGGGGAGCTGTTTTTT	CASSLAGGGGELFF
TRBV7-9	TRBD2	once	TRBJ2-2	TGTGCCAGCAGCTTACGGGGGGGCGAGAGATGGAACACCGGGGAGCTGTTTTTT	CASSLRGGERWNTGELFF
TRBV27	-	-	TRBJ1-5	TGTGCCAGCAGTCCCGGTAGGGGATGGAATCAGCCCCAGCATTTT	CASSPGRGWNQPQHF
TRBV7-9	-	-	TRBJ1-1	TGTGCCAGCAGCATGGGACACGACACTGAAGCTTTCTTT	CASSMGHDTEAFF
TRBV2	TRBD2	-	TRBJ2-7	TGTGCCAGCTCGCGGGACTACCCCGACGAGCAGTACTTC	CASSRDYPDEQYF
TRBV6-5	-	-	TRBJ2-1	TGTGCCAGCAGTTACTCGGGGAAGGGGCTCAATGAGCAGTTCTTC	CASSYSGKGLNEQFF
TRBV7-2	TRBD1	-	TRBJ2-7	TGTGCCAGCAGCGCCGACAGGGGGGGGAAATACGAGCAGTACTTC	CASSADRGGKYEQYF
TRBV28	TRBD1	-	TRBJ2-7	TGTGCCAGCAGCCGAGGGGACAGGGGTCTTCGCGAGCAGTACTTC	CASSRGDRGLREQYF
TRBV11-3	-	-	TRBJ1-4	TGTGCCAGCAGCTTTAGGAGGGGCGTTGCCGAAAAACTGTTTTTT	CASSFRRGVAEKLFF
TRBV7-3	-	-	TRBJ2-2	TGTGCCAGCAGCCTTCGGGAGACCGGGGAGCTGTTTTTT	CASSLRETGELFF
TRBV6-5	-	-	TRBJ1-4	TGTGCCAGCAGTTACGGAGGGGTTGGTGAAAAACTGTTTTTT	CASSYGGVGEKLFF
TRBV7-2	-	-	TRBJ1-2	TGTGCCAGCAGCCCCAGATCCACAGCTTGGGGCTACACCTTC	CASSPRSTAWGYTF
TRBV11-3	TRBD2	-	TRBJ2-1	TGTGCCAGCAGCTCGAGCGGGGGAGGTGGTGAGCAGTTCTTC	CASSSSGGGGEQFF
TRBV9	-	-	TRBJ2-1	TGTGCCAGCAGCGAAACAGAAATTCGAAATGAGCAGTTCTTC	CASSETEIRNEQFF
TRBV18	TRBD1	-	TRBJ1-3	TGTGCCAGCTCACCGATCCGGGACAGGGGAAACACCATATATTTT	CASSPIRDRGNTIYF
TRBV2	-	-	TRBJ2-7	TGTGCCAGCAGTACAGGGTGGGGCTCCTACGAGCAGTACTTC	CASSTGWGSYEQYF
TRBV5-4	TRBD2	-	TRBJ2-3	TGTGCCAGCAGCGGAGGGACTAGCGGGAGACTAGATACGCAGTATTTT	CASSGGTSGRLDTQYF
TRBV27	TRBD1	-	TRBJ2-5	TGTGCCAGCAGTCGGACAGGGGGTGAGGAGACCCAGTACTTC	CASSRTGGEETQYF
TRBV4-2	-	-	TRBJ2-2	TGTGCCAGCAGCCGAGAGCGGAACACCGGGGAGCTGTTTTTT	CASSRERNTGELFF